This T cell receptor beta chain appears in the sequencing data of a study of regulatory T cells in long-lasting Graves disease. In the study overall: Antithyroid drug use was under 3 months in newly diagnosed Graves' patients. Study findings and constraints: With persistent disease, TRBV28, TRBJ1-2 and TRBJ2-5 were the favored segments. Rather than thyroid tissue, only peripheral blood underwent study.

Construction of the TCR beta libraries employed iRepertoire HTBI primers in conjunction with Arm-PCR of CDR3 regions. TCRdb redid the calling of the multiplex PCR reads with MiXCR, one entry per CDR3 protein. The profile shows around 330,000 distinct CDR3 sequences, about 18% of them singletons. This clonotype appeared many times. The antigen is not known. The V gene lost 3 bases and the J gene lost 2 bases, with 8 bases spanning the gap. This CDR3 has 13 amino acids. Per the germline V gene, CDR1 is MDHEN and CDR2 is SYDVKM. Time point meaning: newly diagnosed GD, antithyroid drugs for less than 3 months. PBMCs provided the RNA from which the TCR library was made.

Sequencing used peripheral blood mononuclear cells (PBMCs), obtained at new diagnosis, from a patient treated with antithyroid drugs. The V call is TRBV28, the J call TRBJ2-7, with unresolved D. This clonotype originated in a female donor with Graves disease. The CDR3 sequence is CASSFVDTYEQYF. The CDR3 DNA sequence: TGTGCCAGCAGTTTTGTTGACACCTACGAGCAGTACTTC.